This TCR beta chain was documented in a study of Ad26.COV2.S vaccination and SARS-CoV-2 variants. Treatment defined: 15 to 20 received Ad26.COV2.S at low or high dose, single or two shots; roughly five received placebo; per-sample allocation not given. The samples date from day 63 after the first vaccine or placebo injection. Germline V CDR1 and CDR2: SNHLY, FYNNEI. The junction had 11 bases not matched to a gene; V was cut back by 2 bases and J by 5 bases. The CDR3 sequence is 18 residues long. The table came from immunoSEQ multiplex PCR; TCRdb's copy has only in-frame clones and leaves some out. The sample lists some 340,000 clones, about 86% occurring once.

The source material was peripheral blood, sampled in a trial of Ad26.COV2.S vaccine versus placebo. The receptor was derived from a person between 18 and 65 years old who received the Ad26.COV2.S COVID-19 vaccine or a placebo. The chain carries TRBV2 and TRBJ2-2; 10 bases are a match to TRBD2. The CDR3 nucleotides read TGTGCCAGCAGTGAACCGGAGATTAGCGGGGGGCGGACCGGGGAGCTGTTTTTT. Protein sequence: CASSEPEISGGRTGELFF.